A selection of T cell receptor beta chains follows, all from one sample in a study of T-cell memory formation after mild COVID-19. TCRdb redid the calling of the 5' RACE reads with MiXCR, one entry per CDR3 protein. The table has 300,000 or so distinct CDR3 sequences, 15% to 20% seen once; the top ten hold 22%. Input material: PBMCs or a T cell subset sorted from them (not recorded which). The source is a man aged 18 to 30 who had mild COVID-19 (a few samples of this study predate the infection). Cell type and time point are not known. CDR3s include the opening cysteine and the closing phenylalanine or tryptophan. A D gene is named only where the DNA matches it firmly. Clone size is given for some rows only: seen once, a few or many times, or a class if the clone is expanded.

j_call d_call clone_size v_call cdr3_nt cdr3_aa
TRBJ2-5 TRBD2 many TRBV20-1 TGCAGTGCTAGAGATTGGACTAGCGGGGGAGGAGAGACCCAGTACTTC CSARDWTSGGGETQYF
TRBJ2-3 TRBD2 . TRBV7-3 TGTGCCAGCAGCCCTAGCCACGAGCGGGGGGCCACAGATACGCAGTATTTT CASSPSHERGATDTQYF
TRBJ1-2 TRBD1 few TRBV6-6 TGTGCCAGCAGTTACCTCGGACAGGGGGAGGGCGATGGCTACACCTTC CASSYLGQGEGDGYTF
TRBJ2-2 . . TRBV4-2 TGTGCCAGCAGCCCCCTACGGGCCGGGGAGCTGTTTTTT CASSPLRAGELFF
TRBJ2-2 TRBD1 few TRBV5-1 TGCGCCAGCGAGTCCGGGACAGCGAACACCGGGGAGCTGTTTTTT CASESGTANTGELFF
TRBJ1-4 TRBD1 few TRBV3-1 TGTGCCAGCAGCTCCGGGGACAGCGGGGATGAAAAACTGTTTTTT CASSSGDSGDEKLFF
TRBJ2-5 TRBD1 . TRBV5-4 TGTGCCAGCAGCCCCACCGGGACAGGCCAAGAGACCCAGTACTTC CASSPTGTGQETQYF
TRBJ2-7 TRBD1 many TRBV5-1 TGCGCCAGCCGACCCTTGGGACAGGGGTCGTACGAGCAGTACTTC CASRPLGQGSYEQYF
TRBJ1-3 . . TRBV9 TGTGCCAGCAGCGTAGTTGAGGGCGCGTCGGGAAACACCATATATTTT CASSVVEGASGNTIYF
TRBJ2-5 . few TRBV24-1 TGTGCCACCAGTGATTCCCGGGGGAGGGAGACCCAGTACTTC CATSDSRGRETQYF
TRBJ1-1 . . TRBV10-1 TGCGCCAGCAGTGAGGATCAGGGTCCCGGGTACACTGAAGCTTTCTTT CASSEDQGPGYTEAFF
TRBJ2-5 . few TRBV20-1 TGCAGTGCTAGACGCGACATGTACCAAGAGACCCAGTACTTC CSARRDMYQETQYF
TRBJ1-1 TRBD1 . TRBV6-1 TGTGCCAGCACCCCCGGGACAGGGGACACTGAAGCTTTCTTT CASTPGTGDTEAFF
TRBJ1-1 . many TRBV12-3/TRBV12-4 TGTGCCAGCAGTTTGGGGCCGGGCACTGAAGCTTTCTTT CASSLGPGTEAFF
TRBJ1-6 TRBD1 few TRBV5-1 TGCGCCAGCAGCTCGACAGGGGATAATTCACCCCTCCACTTT CASSSTGDNSPLHF
TRBJ1-4 . . TRBV11-2 TGTGCCAGCAGCTTAGAAGTTGGTAGTGGGAGATCGAAACTGTTTTTT CASSLEVGSGRSKLFF
TRBJ2-3 . few TRBV5-1 TGCGCCAGCAGGTGGGGGAGGACGAATACGCAGTATTTT CASRWGRTNTQYF
TRBJ2-2 TRBD1 few TRBV25-1 TGTGCCACCCTTCGGGAAGGGACAGCTAACACCGGGGAGCTGTTTTTT CATLREGTANTGELFF
TRBJ1-2 . many TRBV27 TGTGCCAGCAGTTTAGGGCAGGGAAATGGCTACACCTTC CASSLGQGNGYTF
TRBJ2-2 . . TRBV28 TGTGCCAGCAGCCTAGTCTACCGGAACACCGGGGAGCTGTTTTTT CASSLVYRNTGELFF
TRBJ2-3 . . TRBV7-9 TGTGCCAGAAGCCTATCGCCGCGTAGCACAGATACGCAGTATTTT CARSLSPRSTDTQYF
TRBJ2-3 . . TRBV6-1 TGTGCCAGCAGTGTACCCCCGGTCACAGATACGCAGTATTTT CASSVPPVTDTQYF
TRBJ1-6 TRBD1 few TRBV5-6 TGTGCCAGCAGCCGTAACACAGGGGGAGGCAATAATTCACCCCTCCACTTT CASSRNTGGGNNSPLHF
TRBJ2-5 . . TRBV20-1 TGCAGTGGGACTGCCCAAGAGACCCAGTACTTC CSGTAQETQYF
TRBJ1-4 . . TRBV20-1 TGCAGTGCTTACAGGGAGGGTGAAAAACTGTTTTTT CSAYREGEKLFF
TRBJ1-3 . . TRBV12-3/TRBV12-4 TGTGCCAGCAGTGCATGGGGGGGGTCCCACATATATTTT CASSAWGGSHIYF
TRBJ2-1 . . TRBV7-9 TGTGCCAGCAGCTTACAGGGCTATGAGCAGTTCTTC CASSLQGYEQFF
TRBJ2-1 . few TRBV7-9 TGTGCCAGCAGCCGAGGAAGAGGGGCAGACAATGAGCAGTTCTTC CASSRGRGADNEQFF
TRBJ2-3 . . TRBV7-2 TGTGCCAGCAGCAGCCCCCCAGATACGCAGTATTTT CASSSPPDTQYF
TRBJ2-6 . few TRBV12-3/TRBV12-4 TGTGCCAGCAGTGTGGACAGTACTGGGGCCAACGTCCTGACTTTC CASSVDSTGANVLTF
TRBJ2-3 . few TRBV20-1 TGCAGTGCTGCTGGTGGGGGTGCGAAGAGCACAGATACGCAGTATTTT CSAAGGGAKSTDTQYF
TRBJ2-3 . . TRBV5-1 TGCGCCAGCAGCCAGAACACAGGGATCACAGATACGCAGTATTTT CASSQNTGITDTQYF
TRBJ1-1 . few TRBV7-2 TGTGCCAGCAGCTCTCCTGGTAAGGCTGAAGCTTTCTTT CASSSPGKAEAFF
TRBJ2-1 . few TRBV20-1 TGCAGTGCTAGAGGGCGGTACAATGAGCAGTTCTTC CSARGRYNEQFF
TRBJ1-5 . . TRBV12-3/TRBV12-4 TGTGCCAGCAGTTTTTCCAGGGGCAATCAGCCCCAGCATTTT CASSFSRGNQPQHF